This T cell receptor (beta chain) was found in a study of blood T cell repertoires in COVID-19. This CDR3 contains 17 residues. V was cut by 2 bases and J by 2 bases, with 17 bases left in between. CDR1 SGHNT and CDR2 YENEEA come from the germline V gene. TCRdb's copy holds only in-frame clones and misses some; the assay was immunoSEQ multiplex PCR. The table records about 150,000 clones, roughly 93% of them present only once. The chain links TRBV11-3 to TRBJ2-3; a possible D gene is TRBD2 (6 bases). Sequencing was done on a sample of peripheral blood. The sequence came from a man between 18 and 35 years old with COVID-19, enrolled during active disease. The CDR3 loop is CASSLSGALATTDTQYF. In nucleotides, the CDR3 is TGTGCCAGCAGCTTAAGCGGAGCACTAGCTACCACAGATACGCAGTATTTT.